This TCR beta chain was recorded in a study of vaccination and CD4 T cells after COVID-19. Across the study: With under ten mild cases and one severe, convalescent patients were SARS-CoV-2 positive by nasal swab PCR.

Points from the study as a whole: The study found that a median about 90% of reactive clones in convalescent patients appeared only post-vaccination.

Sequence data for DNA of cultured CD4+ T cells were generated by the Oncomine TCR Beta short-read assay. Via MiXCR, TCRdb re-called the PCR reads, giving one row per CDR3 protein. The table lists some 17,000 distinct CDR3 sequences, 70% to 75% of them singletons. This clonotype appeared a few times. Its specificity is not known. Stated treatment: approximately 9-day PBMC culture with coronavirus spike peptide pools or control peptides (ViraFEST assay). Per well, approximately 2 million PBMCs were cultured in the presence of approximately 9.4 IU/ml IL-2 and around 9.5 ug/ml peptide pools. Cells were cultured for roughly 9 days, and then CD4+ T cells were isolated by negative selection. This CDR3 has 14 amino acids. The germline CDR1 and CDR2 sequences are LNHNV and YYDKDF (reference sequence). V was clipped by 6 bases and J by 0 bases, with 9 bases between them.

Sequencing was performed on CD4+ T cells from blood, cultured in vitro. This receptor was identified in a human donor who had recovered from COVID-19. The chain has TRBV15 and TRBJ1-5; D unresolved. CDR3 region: CATRLGNSNQPQHF. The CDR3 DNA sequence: TGTGCCACCAGGCTGGGCAATAGCAATCAGCCCCAGCATTTT.